The T cell receptor (beta chain) under discussion was sequenced for a study of blood T cell repertoires in COVID-19. Study-wide background: Some COVID-19 samples were acute and others convalescent; all came from the United States, Italy and Spain.

The CDR3 runs to 13 residues. V lost 6 bases to trimming and J lost 7 bases; unmatched junction nucleotides: 4. From germline, CDR1 is MNHEY and CDR2 SVGAGI. Some clones are missing from TCRdb's copy, which holds only in-frame ones; the method was immunoSEQ multiplex PCR. The sample includes about 480,000 clones, less than 90% of them seen just once. The chain recombines TRBV6-5 with TRBJ1-1, with 11 bases identical to TRBD1. The sample was PBMCs or T cells enriched from blood (not recorded which). The sequence was collected from a woman between 55 and 75 years old who had recovered from COVID-19. CDR3 region: CASSWTGGFEAFF. Here the CDR3 DNA reads TGTGCCAGCAGCTGGACAGGGGGCTTTGAAGCTTTCTTT.